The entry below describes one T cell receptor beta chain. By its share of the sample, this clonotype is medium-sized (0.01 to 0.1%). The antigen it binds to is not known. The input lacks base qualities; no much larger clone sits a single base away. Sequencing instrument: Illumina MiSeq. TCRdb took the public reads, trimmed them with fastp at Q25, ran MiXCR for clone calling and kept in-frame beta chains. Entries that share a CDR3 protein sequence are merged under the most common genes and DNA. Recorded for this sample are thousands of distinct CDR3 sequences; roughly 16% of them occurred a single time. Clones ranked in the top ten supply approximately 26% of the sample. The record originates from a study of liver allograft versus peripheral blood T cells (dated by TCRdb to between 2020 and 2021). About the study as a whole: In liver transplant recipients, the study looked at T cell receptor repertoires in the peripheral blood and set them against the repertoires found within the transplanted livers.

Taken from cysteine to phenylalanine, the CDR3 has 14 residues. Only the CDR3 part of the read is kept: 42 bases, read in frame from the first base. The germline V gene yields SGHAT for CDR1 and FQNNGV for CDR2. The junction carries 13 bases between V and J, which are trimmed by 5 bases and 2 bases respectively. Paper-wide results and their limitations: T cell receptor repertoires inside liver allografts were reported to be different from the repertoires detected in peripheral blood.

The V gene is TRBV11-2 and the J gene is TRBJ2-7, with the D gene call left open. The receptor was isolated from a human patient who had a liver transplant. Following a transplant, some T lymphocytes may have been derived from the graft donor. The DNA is TGTGCCAGCAGCCAGGTTGGGAAAGCCTACGAGCAGTACTTC. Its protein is CASSQVGKAYEQYF.